Shown below are 28 T cell receptor beta chains from a single sample sequenced in a study of molecular identifiers for immune sequencing clone quantification. A single record per CDR3 protein comes from TCRdb applying MiXCR to the PCR reads. The sample lists 300,000 to 350,000 distinct CDR3 sequences, roughly a fifth occurring once. The sequenced sample consisted of naive CD8+ T cells from blood, with Jurkat cell RNA spiked in. Stated subset: FACS-sorted CD8+CD4-CCR7+CD45RA+ naive T cells. These receptor sequences come from a human donor in good health. Some libraries in this study had Jurkat cell RNA spiked in.

At least ten counts were recorded for this clonotype. The CDR3 nucleotides read TGTGCCATCAGTGAGTCTAGGATGAACACTGAAGCTTTCTTT. Amino acids: CAISESRMNTEAFF. This chain connects TRBV10-3 to TRBJ1-1, with D uncertain. CDR1 and CDR2 (germline): ENHRY, SYGVKD. With 0 bases removed from V and 0 bases from J, the gap between germline ends came to 5 bases. The CDR3 spans 14 residues.

Many counts were recorded for this clonotype. The chain employs TRBV5-8 and TRBJ1-1; D gene ambiguous. This CDR3 spans 16 amino acids. Germline V gene data show CDR1 as SGHTS and CDR2 as YDEGEE. The V end was cut by 4 bases, the J end by 1 base, with 17 bases between. As DNA, the CDR3 is TGTGCCAGCAGCCCCGGTTACGGGAACAAGAACACTGAAGCTTTCTTT. Amino acid sequence: CASSPGYGNKNTEAFF.

This clonotype was observed many times. The chain has TRBV20-1 and TRBJ2-7; no reliable D call. The CDR3 loop spans 12 amino acids. The germline V and J ends were trimmed by 4 bases and 1 base, with 8 bases remaining between them. Germline lookup yields CDR1 DFQATT and CDR2 SNEGSKA (reference sequence). CDR3 sequence: CSAKFRSYEQYF. The CDR3 DNA is TGCAGTGCTAAATTCAGGTCCTACGAGCAGTACTTC.

This clonotype was observed a few times. A much larger clone lies a single base off, so this may be a read error. The chain recombines TRBV7-2 with TRBJ2-1; D is uncertain. The last part of the DNA fits TRBJ2-7 better; the J call may be wrong. The CDR3 spans 13 residues. Germline values: CDR1 SGHTA, CDR2 FQGNSA. DNA for the CDR3: TGTGCCAGCAGCTTAGGACTGTACAATGAGCAGTACTTC. It is translated as CASSLGLYNEQYF.

The chain carries TRBV9 and TRBJ2-7; maybe TRBD2 (7 bases). Germline V lookup: CDR1 SGDLS, CDR2 YYNGEE. V gave up 0 bases and J gave up 5 bases, with 15 bases separating them. This CDR3 comprises 15 residues. The CDR3 region is CASSVEGGGPDEQYF. For the CDR3, the DNA is TGTGCCAGCAGCGTAGAGGGGGGAGGGCCTGACGAGCAGTACTTC.

This clonotype was seen many times. V and J are TRBV4-3 and TRBJ2-3; 7 nucleotides agree with TRBD1. Trimming cost V 0 bases and J 4 bases; bases outside gene matches: 7. From germline, CDR1 is LGHNA and CDR2 YSLEER. This CDR3 region has 16 residues. This CDR3 reads CASSQDDRVIADTQYF. Written as DNA, the CDR3 is TGCGCCAGCAGCCAAGATGACAGGGTGATAGCAGATACGCAGTATTTT.

Concerning this clonotype: Since a much larger clone is just one base distant, this may be a read error. This rearrangement joins TRBV29-1 to TRBJ1-1, with TRBD1 matching over 8 bases. Germline loops: CDR1 SQVTM, CDR2 ANQGSEA. Unmatched junction bases numbered 11, after V lost 5 bases and J lost 3 bases. This CDR3 comprises 15 residues. This chain's CDR3 is CSVPGAGGYYTEAFF. The CDR3 DNA is TGCAGCGTTCCCGGGGCAGGGGGCTATTACACTGAAGCTTTCTTT.

V gene TRBV12-3 or TRBV12-4 combines with J gene TRBJ2-2; 9 bases agree with TRBD2. The CDR3 is 16 residues long. V lost 2 bases, J lost 0 bases, and 1 base stayed unmatched. The chain's CDR3 is CASSLLAGTNTGELFF. The CDR3 bases are TGTGCCAGCAGTTTACTAGCGGGAACGAACACCGGGGAGCTGTTTTTT.

This clonotype was recorded many times. The chain employs TRBV29-1 and TRBJ2-7, with D possibly called TRBD1 or TRBD2 (5 bases each). Germline CDR1 SQVTM, CDR2 ANQGSEA. This CDR3 contains 11 residues. Trimming took off 7 bases at V and 7 bases at J, with 14 bases between the two ends. In DNA, the CDR3 is TGCAGCGCATTGGCCGAGGGGGAGCAGTACTTC. It encodes CSALAEGEQYF.

This clonotype was recorded at least ten times. The V call is TRBV2, the J call TRBJ2-5; 7 positions match TRBD2. CDR1 is SNHLY, CDR2 FYNNEI, per germline. The CDR3 sequence is 17 residues long. V was pared by 7 bases and J by 2 bases, with 16 bases of the junction left unmatched. The CDR3 sequence is CASTKGRGEPSQETQYF. CDR3 nucleotide sequence: TGTGCCAGCACCAAGGGACGGGGGGAGCCCAGTCAAGAGACCCAGTACTTC.

This clonotype was detected ten times or more. This CDR3 reads CASSSSQGISGANVLTF. The CDR3 region has the DNA TGTGCCAGCAGCTCGTCACAGGGGATCTCTGGGGCCAACGTCCTGACTTTC. This chain uses TRBV13 with TRBJ2-6; 7 bases fit TRBD1. The germline V gene has CDR1 PRHDT and CDR2 FYEKMQ (reference sequence). The CDR3 totals 17 residues. V shed 4 bases, J shed 0 bases, and the junction held 6 bases outside the gene matches.

Turning to this clonotype: A much larger clone lies one base from this, so it may be a read error. V and J are TRBV6-5 and TRBJ2-4; 9 nucleotides match TRBD2. Germline CDR1 reads MNHEY; CDR2 reads SVGAGI. This CDR3 has 17 residues. The CDR3 is CASSHSAGGPWGNIQYF. DNA for the CDR3: TGTGCCAGCAGTCACTCGGCGGGGGGGCCATGGGGAAACATTCAGTACTTC.

This clonotype has more than one count but fewer than ten. The chain joins TRBV10-2 to TRBJ1-1, with 9 nucleotides matching TRBD1. J gave up 6 bases and V 2 bases, and 7 bases lay outside the gene matches. CDR1 WSHSY and CDR2 SAAADI come from the germline V gene. The CDR3 length is 15 residues. In DNA, the CDR3 is TGCGCCAGCAGTGAGGGGGGACAGGGAGTCGCTGAAGCTTTCTTT. It encodes CASSEGGQGVAEAFF.

This clonotype was counted ten times or more. This chain joins TRBV9 and TRBJ2-3; D is uncertain. CDR1 is SGDLS and CDR2 is YYNGEE in the germline V gene. V dropped 3 bases and J dropped 2 bases, with 7 bases sitting between them. The CDR3 runs 13 residues. The CDR3 reads CASSELLTDTQYF. As DNA, the CDR3 is TGTGCCAGCAGCGAGCTCCTCACAGATACGCAGTATTTT. The whole variable domain, filled in from reference TRBV9 and TRBJ2-3, reads DSGVTQTPKHLITATGQRVTLRCSPRSGDLSVYWYQQSLDQGLQFLIQYYNGEERAKGNILERFSAQQFPDLHSELNLSSLELGDSALYFCASSELLTDTQYFGPGTRLTVL.

This clonotype was detected a few times. The chain uses TRBV9 and TRBJ2-3, with D uncertain. Trimming pared 0 bases from V and 2 bases from J, leaving 10 bases between. CDR1 and CDR2 from the germline V gene are SGDLS and YYNGEE. The CDR3 is 15 residues long. CDR3 region: CASSVGRQNTDTQYF. The CDR3 DNA reads TGTGCCAGCAGCGTAGGGAGACAAAACACAGATACGCAGTATTTT. Based on the CDR3 plus reference TRBV9 and TRBJ2-3, the full variable domain is DSGVTQTPKHLITATGQRVTLRCSPRSGDLSVYWYQQSLDQGLQFLIQYYNGEERAKGNILERFSAQQFPDLHSELNLSSLELGDSALYFCASSVGRQNTDTQYFGPGTRLTVL.

The CDR3 region is CASSAHGTGGLGTEAFF. CDR3 nucleotides: TGTGCCAGCAGCGCACACGGGACAGGGGGCCTGGGCACTGAAGCTTTCTTT. The chain uses TRBV9 and TRBJ1-1, with 12 positions matching TRBD1. V lost 3 bases and J lost 4; bases outside the gene matches: 10. CDR1 and CDR2 (germline): SGDLS, YYNGEE. This CDR3 comprises 17 residues.

This clonotype was detected ten times or more. This chain joins TRBV7-2 and TRBJ2-3, with D hard to call. CDR3 size: 16 residues. Trimming shortened V by 1 base and J by 1 base, and 12 bases separated the two germline ends. Germline CDR1 is SGHTA and CDR2 is FQGNSA. The CDR3 region has the DNA TGTGCCAGCAGCTTAGGGTGGGTGGTGGGCACAGATACGCAGTATTTT. Translated: CASSLGWVVGTDTQYF. The whole variable domain, remainder taken from reference TRBV7-2 and TRBJ2-3, is GAGVSQSPSNKVTEKGKDVELRCDPISGHTALYWYRQSLGQGLEFLIYFQGNSAPDKSGLPSDRFSAERTGGSVSTLTIQRTQQEDSAVYLCASSLGWVVGTDTQYFGPGTRLTVL.

This clonotype was detected many times. The chain uses TRBV20-1 and TRBJ2-7; weak D call: TRBD1 (6 bases). V was trimmed by 4 bases and J by 3 bases, leaving 16 bases between them. CDR1 and CDR2 (germline): DFQATT, SNEGSKA (reference sequence). This CDR3 comprises 14 residues. DNA for the CDR3: TGCAGTGCTAACCCCTCGGACAGATACTACGAGCAGTACTTC. Its translation: CSANPSDRYYEQYF.

This chain links TRBV29-1 with TRBJ1-2; D is uncertain. Germline lookup yields CDR1 SQVTM and CDR2 ANQGSEA. V was trimmed by 7 bases and J by 4 bases, leaving 19 bases between them. This CDR3 region has 14 residues. Here the CDR3 reads CSAAVQRVTYGYTF. The CDR3 nucleotides are TGCAGCGCGGCTGTCCAGAGGGTTACCTATGGCTACACCTTC.

At least ten counts were recorded for this clonotype. The V call is TRBV7-9, the J call TRBJ2-3; D not resolved. Trimming removed 5 bases from V and 2 bases from J, with 17 bases in between. Germline-derived CDR1 and CDR2 are SEHNR and FQNEAQ (reference sequence). CDR3 length equals 16 residues. CDR3 bases: TGTGCCAGCAGCCCAGCTACCGGTCTAAACACAGATACGCAGTATTTT. Translating gives CASSPATGLNTDTQYF.

This clonotype was seen ten or more times. The chain employs TRBV7-2 and TRBJ2-5; 9 bases are shared with TRBD2. Germline V gives CDR1 SGHTA, CDR2 FQGNSA. The V and J ends lost 5 bases and 1 base, in that order; junction bases with no gene match: 5. CDR3 length: 15 amino acids. The CDR3 DNA sequence: TGTGCCAGCAGCATACCGACTAGCGGCCAAGAGACCCAGTACTTC. It translates to CASSIPTSGQETQYF.

This clonotype was observed once. A read error may explain this, as a much larger clone is one base away. V usage is TRBV4-3 and J usage is TRBJ2-7; 8 bases are shared with TRBD1. This CDR3 comprises 15 residues. Germline CDR1 is LGHNA and CDR2 is YSLEER. Here the CDR3 DNA reads TGCGCCAGCAGCCCGGACAGGGAGTTCCCTTACGAGCAGTGCTTC. This codes for CASSPDREFPYEQCF.

This clonotype was observed many times. The chain couples TRBV29-1 to TRBJ2-1; 9 bases line up with TRBD1. This CDR3 has 13 residues. Per germline, CDR1 SQVTM and CDR2 ANQGSEA. Trimming took 7 bases from V and 7 from J; bases not matched to a gene: 8. The CDR3 nucleotides are TGCAGCGCCCGGGACAGGGTTTCGAATGAGCAGTTCTTC. It is translated as CSARDRVSNEQFF.

Only a few counts were recorded for this clonotype. The genes are TRBV2 and TRBJ2-7; D is unclear. V dropped 6 bases and J dropped 5 bases, with 14 bases sitting between them. CDR3 length equals 13 residues. Per the germline V gene, CDR1 is SNHLY and CDR2 is FYNNEI. For the CDR3, the DNA is TGTGCCAGCAGCGCATCCGCCCCAAACGAGCAGTACTTC. This sequence encodes CASSASAPNEQYF.

With respect to this clonotype: Since a much larger clone is just one base distant, this may be a read error. This chain uses TRBV30 with TRBJ2-7, with 10 bases matching TRBD1. CDR1 is GTSNPN and CDR2 is SVGIG in the germline V gene (reference sequence). This CDR3 comprises 14 residues. CDR3 in amino acids: CAWSLGTGDYGQYF. Written as DNA, the CDR3 is TGTGCCTGGAGTCTCGGGACAGGGGACTACGGGCAGTACTTC.

The V and J genes are TRBV19 and TRBJ1-2, with a possible D match to TRBD1 (6 bases). The CDR3 covers 14 residues. Trimming shortened V by 5 bases and J by 3 bases, and 13 bases separated the two germline ends. Per the germline V gene, CDR1 is LNHDA and CDR2 is SQIVND (reference sequence). This CDR3 is CASSWGGQYYGYTF. The CDR3 DNA is TGTGCCAGTAGTTGGGGAGGACAGTACTATGGCTACACCTTC.

Comments on this clonotype: Just one base apart from a much larger clone, this may be a read error. This chain connects TRBV6-5 to TRBJ2-7; TRBD1 might be the D (6 bases). Trimming cost V 0 bases and J 3 bases, with 12 bases left between them. Germline CDR1 is MNHEY and CDR2 is SVGAGI. The CDR3 spans 15 residues. The CDR3 region is CASSYSGTLSYEQYF. The CDR3 DNA is TGTGCCAGCAGTTACTCGGGGACACTGAGCTACGAGCAGTACTTC.

This clonotype was detected many times. The rearrangement joins TRBV9 to TRBJ2-7, with 12 positions matching TRBD2. CDR3 length: 16 residues. Germline CDR1 is SGDLS and CDR2 is YYNGEE. After removal of 2 bases from V and 4 bases from J, the junction contained 7 bases not matched to a gene. This CDR3 reads CASSVSGTSGFYEQYF. The CDR3 nucleotides read TGTGCCAGCAGCGTGTCTGGGACTAGCGGGTTTTACGAGCAGTACTTC. Full variable domain (outside the CDR3, taken from reference TRBV9 and TRBJ2-7): DSGVTQTPKHLITATGQRVTLRCSPRSGDLSVYWYQQSLDQGLQFLIQYYNGEERAKGNILERFSAQQFPDLHSELNLSSLELGDSALYFCASSVSGTSGFYEQYFGPGTRLTVT.